The present T cell receptor beta chain was sequenced within a study of shared clonotypes between healthy human individuals. At the level of the study: CD8 memory received one plate per donor, CD8 naive two, CD4 memory three and CD4 naive three.

V gave up 6 bases and J gave up 6 bases, with 18 bases separating them. The CDR3 spans 15 residues. CDR1 and CDR2 from the germline V gene are MNHNS and SASEGT. Of note for this clone: Its target is not known.

Genomic DNA of each subset was evenly split across several immunoSEQ plates. The protocol was immunoSEQ multiplex PCR, while the TCRdb copy is restricted to in-frame clones and leaves out a portion. Here the sample spans 950,000 to 1,100,000 clones, about 75% being singletons. Points from the study as a whole: Among non-shared clonotypes, generation probabilities were lower than among those shared by all four donors.

What was sequenced was memory CD4+ T cells sorted from blood. Subset meaning: CD45RA-negative fraction. The gene calls are TRBV6-1 and TRBJ2-1; D is perhaps TRBD1 (6 bases). The source of this sequence is a man aged 18 to 30 in good health. The DNA for the CDR3 is TGTGCCAGCAGAGCCCAGGGGACATTTTCCAATGAGCAGTTCTTC. Its translation: CASRAQGTFSNEQFF.